Below, 2 T cell receptor beta chains from the same sample are listed, as sequenced in a study of blood T cells in healthy people across ages. Alongside a J-beta primer mix, a sample-barcoded 5' primer served in a second PCR lasting about 7 to 11 cycles. TCRdb re-called the 5' RACE reads through MiXCR, storing one row per CDR3 protein. The repertoire includes 1.8 million or so distinct CDR3 sequences, about two fifths of them detected once, and approximately 22% sits in the top ten. The material sequenced was blood. The receptors shown here come from a human donor in good health.

This clonotype was seen only a few times. This chain links TRBV6-6 with TRBJ2-5; weak D call: TRBD1 (6 bases). Between the trimmed V and J ends, which lost 7 bases and 2 bases, there was a span of 14 bases. This CDR3 has 14 residues. Germline V gene lookup returns CDR1 MNHNY and CDR2 SVGAGI (reference sequence). CDR3 amino acids: CASKPGHGQETQYF. The CDR3 coding sequence is TGTGCCAGCAAACCGGGACACGGACAAGAGACCCAGTACTTC.

Only a few counts were recorded for this clonotype. The chain employs TRBV9 and TRBJ2-5; D ambiguous. V lost 3 bases and J 4 bases, leaving 7 bases between the germline ends. CDR1 is SGDLS and CDR2 is YYNGEE in the germline V gene. The CDR3 runs 12 residues. CDR3 nucleotides: TGTGCCAGCAGCGCCGGCCCAGAGACCCAGTACTTC. Its translation: CASSAGPETQYF.